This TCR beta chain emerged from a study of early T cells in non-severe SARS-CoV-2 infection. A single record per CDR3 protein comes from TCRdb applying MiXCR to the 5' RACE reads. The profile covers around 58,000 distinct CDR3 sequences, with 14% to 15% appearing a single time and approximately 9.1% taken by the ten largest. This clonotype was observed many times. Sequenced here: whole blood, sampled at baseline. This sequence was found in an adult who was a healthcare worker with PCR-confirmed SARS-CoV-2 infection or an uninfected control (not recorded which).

The CDR3 sequence is CASRASYGYTF. The CDR3 bases are TGTGCCAGCAGAGCGAGCTATGGCTACACCTTC. The chain joins TRBV7-9 to TRBJ1-2; no definite D call. V lost 6 bases and J 4 bases, leaving 6 bases between the germline ends. Per the germline V gene, CDR1 is SEHNR and CDR2 is FQNEAQ (reference sequence). This CDR3 is 11 amino acids long.